This T cell receptor beta chain was identified in a study of T cells in Graves' hyperthyroidism and ophthalmopathy. This CDR3 contains 14 residues. Germline lookup yields CDR1 DFQATT and CDR2 SNEGSKA (reference sequence). Amplification targeted TCR beta CDR3 regions from RNA transcripts. The HTBI primer set drove a first-round RT-PCR of the TCR CDR3. From the multiplex PCR reads, TCRdb called clonotypes with MiXCR, one entry per CDR3 protein. This table has about 200,000 distinct CDR3 sequences, about a sixth appearing once. A few counts support this clonotype. No antigen is known for it. Broader study findings: Most thyroid clonotypes with frequency above 0.001 were detected in blood.

Recently diagnosed hyperthyroidism of less than 2 months' duration affected patients aged 18 to 65. J is TRBJ2-3 and V is TRBV20-1; possibly TRBD1 for D (5 bases). The DNA end is more similar to TRBJ1-5, so the J call may be wrong. The material sequenced was blood. This sequence was found in a woman aged 50 to 60 with Graves' hyperthyroidism. This CDR3 is CSASLTSSTDTQHF. CDR3 in DNA: TGCAGTGCTAGCCTGACTAGCTCGACAGATACGCAGCATTTT.